What follows are 28 T cell receptor beta chains derived from one specimen sequenced in a study of blood T cell repertoires in COVID-19. TCRdb's table, derived via immunoSEQ multiplex PCR, lists solely in-frame clones and lacks some. The table includes some 400,000 clones, roughly 89% detected once. The sample consisted of peripheral blood. The receptors were gathered from a man between 18 and 35 years old with active or convalescent COVID-19.

The chain uses TRBV11-3 and TRBJ2-3; a possible D gene is TRBD2 (6 bases). Germline V CDR1 and CDR2: SGHNT, YENEEA. V was clipped by 5 bases and J by 0 bases, with 12 bases between them. The CDR3 contains 15 residues. CDR3 in DNA: TGTGCCAGCAGCCTCGGTAGCGGTAGCACAGATACGCAGTATTTT. It is translated as CASSLGSGSTDTQYF.

This clone was seen a single time. This chain connects TRBV2 to TRBJ1-5; TRBD1 might be the D (5 bases). Germline V lookup: CDR1 SNHLY, CDR2 FYNNEI. Trimming removed 11 bases at V and 1 base at J, with 15 bases between. The CDR3 loop spans 14 amino acids. CDR3 sequence (DNA): TGTGCCTCTGTGCAGGGATTAAGCAATCAGCCCCAGCATTTT. Translating it yields CASVQGLSNQPQHF.

J is TRBJ1-5 and V is TRBV5-8, with TRBD1 identical over 8 bases. The germline V gene has CDR1 SGHTS and CDR2 YDEGEE. The J segment lost 4 bases and the V segment lost 5 bases, leaving 14 bases of the junction unmatched. The CDR3 has 17 residues. Written as DNA, the CDR3 is TGTGCCAGCAGACCAATAGGAGGGACAGGTGGTAATCAGCCCCAGCATTTT. It codes for CASRPIGGTGGNQPQHF.

The rearrangement joins TRBV28 to TRBJ2-3, with 7 bases fitting TRBD1. The CDR3 loop spans 14 amino acids. From germline, CDR1 is MDHEN and CDR2 SYDVKM. Unmatched junction bases numbered 6, after V lost 5 bases and J lost 4 bases. This CDR3 reads CASSLTGKADTQYF. CDR3 sequence (DNA): TGTGCCAGCAGTCTGACAGGGAAGGCAGATACGCAGTATTTT.

The chain has TRBV6-5 and TRBJ1-5, with TRBD1 identical over 7 bases. In germline, CDR1 is MNHEY, CDR2 SVGAGI. The junction had 4 bases not matched to a gene; V was cut back by 2 bases and J by 0 bases. This CDR3 region has 16 residues. CDR3 sequence (DNA): TGTGCCAGCAGTTACGGGGGACAGTTTAGCAATCAGCCCCAGCATTTT. It encodes CASSYGGQFSNQPQHF.

The chain employs TRBV27 and TRBJ1-6, with D possibly matching TRBD1 (6 bases). This CDR3 is built from 17 residues. The V end lost 2 bases, the J end lost 5 bases, and 16 bases lay between the germline ends. In germline, CDR1 is MNHEY, CDR2 SMNVEV (reference sequence). CDR3 DNA sequence: TGTGCCAGCAGTTTACCCAGACAGGCTCCGAATAATTCACCCCTCCACTTT. Amino acid sequence: CASSLPRQAPNNSPLHF.

The CDR3 nucleotides read TGTGCCAGCAGCGTAGGTGGGACTCGCCAAGAGACCCAGTACTTC. Amino acids: CASSVGGTRQETQYF. This sequence joins TRBV9 and TRBJ2-5; D is possibly TRBD2 (6 bases). The germline CDR1 and CDR2 sequences are SGDLS and YYNGEE. The length of the CDR3 is 15 residues. Trimming left V 0 bases short and J 1 base short, with 10 bases between.

The rearrangement joins TRBV7-2 to TRBJ2-1; 8 nucleotides line up with TRBD1. This CDR3 is built from 16 residues. Germline lookup yields CDR1 SGHTA and CDR2 FQGNSA. After removal of 1 base from V and 3 bases from J, the junction contained 5 bases not matched to a gene. CDR3 nucleotide sequence: TGTGCCAGCAGCTTAGTCGGGACAGGTGTCTACAATGAGCAGTTCTTC. It codes for CASSLVGTGVYNEQFF. The full variable domain, with the rest looked up from reference TRBV7-2 and TRBJ2-1, is GAGVSQSPSNKVTEKGKDVELRCDPISGHTALYWYRQSLGQGLEFLIYFQGNSAPDKSGLPSDRFSAERTGGSVSTLTIQRTQQEDSAVYLCASSLVGTGVYNEQFFGPGTRLTVL.

This sequence joins TRBV24-1 and TRBJ1-1, with D possibly matching TRBD1 (6 bases). V was cut by 5 bases and J by 4 bases, with 13 bases left in between. Germline V gene lookup returns CDR1 KGHDR and CDR2 SFDVKD. This CDR3 has 14 residues. The CDR3 is CATSGGGQGTEAFF. Here the CDR3 DNA reads TGTGCCACCAGTGGGGGGGGGCAGGGCACTGAAGCTTTCTTT.

This clone was counted between two and nine times. The rearrangement uses TRBV7-7 and TRBJ2-7; tentatively, D is TRBD1 (7 bases). CDR1 is SSHAT, CDR2 FNYEAQ, per germline (reference sequence). The germline V and J ends were trimmed by 5 bases and 2 bases, with 16 bases remaining between them. This CDR3 has 15 amino acids. The CDR3 DNA reads as TGTGCCAGCAGCCCTAGACAGGGCGGGACCTACGAGCAGTACTTC. Its translation is CASSPRQGGTYEQYF.

This chain uses TRBV6-5 with TRBJ2-7; the D gene is possibly TRBD1 (5 bases). CDR1 and CDR2 from the germline V gene are MNHEY and SVGAGI. Trimming removed 0 bases at V and 2 bases at J, with 8 bases between. The CDR3 totals 14 residues. CDR3 nucleotides: TGTGCCAGCAGTTACTCAGACAGAGCCTACGAGCAGTACTTC. This sequence encodes CASSYSDRAYEQYF.

The chain employs TRBV29-1 and TRBJ2-7; 9 bases line up with TRBD1. The CDR3 contains 13 residues. Germline-derived CDR1 and CDR2 are SQVTM and ANQGSEA. V gave up 4 bases and J gave up 6 bases; unmatched junction bases: 7. Here the CDR3 reads CSVGGGQGSEQYF. The CDR3 bases are TGCAGCGTTGGCGGGGGACAGGGCAGCGAGCAGTACTTC.

The chain has TRBV24-1 and TRBJ2-3, with 7 bases that match TRBD1. Germline V gene data show CDR1 as KGHDR and CDR2 as SFDVKD. V lost 7 bases and J lost 1; bases outside the gene matches: 7. The CDR3 has 15 residues. Written as DNA, the CDR3 is TGTGCCACCAGCGGCTATGGGACAGGCACAGATACGCAGTATTTT. Amino acids: CATSGYGTGTDTQYF.

The rearrangement joins TRBV6-2 or TRBV6-3 to TRBJ2-7; TRBD1 agrees at 10 bases. V trimming: 2 bases; J trimming: 5 bases; junction bases outside the gene matches: 9. CDR1 and CDR2 (germline): MNHEY, SVGEGT. The CDR3 extends over 16 amino acids. CDR3 loop: CASSYTTGTGVDEQYF. Written as DNA, the CDR3 is TGTGCCAGCAGTTACACAACCGGGACAGGGGTGGACGAGCAGTACTTC.

This clone showed up just a few times. V usage is TRBV18 and J usage is TRBJ1-1; D uncertain. The CDR3 contains 13 residues. Trimming left V 2 bases short and J 1 base short, with 5 bases between. In germline, CDR1 is KGHSH, CDR2 LQKENI. CDR3 bases: TGTGCCAGCTCACCAGGAGAGAACACTGAAGCTTTCTTT. It is translated as CASSPGENTEAFF.

The chain couples TRBV9 to TRBJ2-3; D may be TRBD1 (5 bases). Germline V gene data show CDR1 as SGDLS and CDR2 as YYNGEE. The CDR3 contains 15 residues. V was pared by 0 bases and J by 2 bases, with 10 bases between. The CDR3 here is CASSVAGALTDTQYF. CDR3 nucleotide sequence: TGTGCCAGCAGCGTAGCTGGGGCTCTCACAGATACGCAGTATTTT.

The chain combines TRBV9 with TRBJ1-4, with a possible D match to TRBD1 (5 bases). Germline lookup yields CDR1 SGDLS and CDR2 YYNGEE. The V and J ends lost 0 bases and 5 bases respectively, with 11 bases between them. The CDR3 is 15 residues long. The CDR3 spells CASSVASGGNEKLFF. CDR3 DNA sequence: TGTGCCAGCAGCGTAGCTTCCGGGGGGAATGAAAAACTGTTTTTT.

V usage is TRBV4-1 and J usage is TRBJ1-4, with D possibly matching TRBD1 (6 bases). Germline-derived CDR1 and CDR2 are MGHRA and YSYEKL. Trimming took off 4 bases at V and 5 bases at J, with 17 bases between the two ends. The CDR3 has 16 amino acids. The CDR3 DNA follows: TGCGCCAGCAGCCTCGAACAGGGAAGGCTGAATGAAAAACTGTTTTTT. This sequence encodes CASSLEQGRLNEKLFF.

The V call is TRBV29-1, the J call TRBJ1-2, with 10 positions matching TRBD1. Germline loops: CDR1 SQVTM, CDR2 ANQGSEA. The trim removed 4 bases at V and 8 bases at J, leaving 4 bases unmatched. This CDR3 contains 12 residues. CDR3 nucleotide sequence: TGCAGCGTTGCTGACAGGGGGCGAGGCTACACCTTC. Amino acid sequence: CSVADRGRGYTF.

The chain employs TRBV20-1 and TRBJ2-7, with D perhaps TRBD2 (5 bases). V was pared by 3 bases and J by 4 bases, with 19 bases between. Germline-derived CDR1 and CDR2 are DFQATT and SNEGSKA (reference sequence). CDR3 length: 15 residues. The DNA for the CDR3 is TGCAGTGCTAGTCAGATGGCGGGTCGAGGTTACGAGCAGTACTTC. As protein: CSASQMAGRGYEQYF.

The gene calls are TRBV11-2 and TRBJ2-1; 8 bases fit TRBD2. CDR1 and CDR2 (germline): SGHAT, FQNNGV. The CDR3 runs to 17 residues. After removal of 5 bases from V and 0 bases from J, the junction contained 9 bases not matched to a gene. DNA for the CDR3: TGTGCCAGCAGCCTTCGCGGGGGGATAAGCTCCTACAATGAGCAGTTCTTC. It encodes CASSLRGGISSYNEQFF.

The chain couples TRBV6-6 to TRBJ2-2; D uncertain. V lost 2 bases and J lost 6, with 10 bases in between. CDR1 and CDR2 (germline): MNHNY, SVGAGI (reference sequence). The CDR3 consists of 14 residues. CDR3 protein: CASSYPVTPGELFF. The CDR3 DNA sequence: TGTGCCAGCAGTTACCCAGTAACCCCCGGGGAGCTGTTTTTT.

CDR3 amino acids: CASSSSGLGSNQPQHF. DNA of the CDR3: TGTGCCAGCAGTTCGTCAGGGCTGGGGAGCAATCAGCCCCAGCATTTT. The chain is built from TRBV27 and TRBJ1-5, with D possibly being TRBD1 (5 bases). The length of the CDR3 is 16 residues. CDR1 MNHEY and CDR2 SMNVEV come from the germline V gene (reference sequence). V lost 4 bases and J lost 1, with 14 bases in between.

CDR3 coding DNA: TGTGCCAGCAGCTCCAGGGAGGTCGATTCACCCCTCCACTTT. The encoded protein is CASSSREVDSPLHF. The gene calls are TRBV11-2 and TRBJ1-6, with TRBD1 as a possible D gene (5 bases). The CDR3 is 14 residues long. Germline V gives CDR1 SGHAT, CDR2 FQNNGV. The ends were cut back, 4 bases at V and 8 bases at J, with 12 bases in the middle.

The chain joins TRBV25-1 to TRBJ2-5; TRBD1 aligns across 9 bases. Germline loops: CDR1 MGHDK, CDR2 SYGVNS. The CDR3 sequence is 14 residues long. The trim removed 3 bases at V and 5 bases at J, leaving 4 bases unmatched. The CDR3 is CASSELGQGETQYF. The CDR3 coding sequence is TGTGCCAGCAGTGAGTTAGGACAGGGGGAGACCCAGTACTTC.

This chain joins TRBV29-1 and TRBJ2-1; 11 bases align to TRBD2. The V gene's germline CDR1 is SQVTM and CDR2 ANQGSEA. The CDR3 runs 12 residues. The V segment lost 7 bases and the J segment 6 bases; nucleotides outside the gene matches: 2. The CDR3 region has the DNA TGCAGCGGACTAGCGGGGAGCAATGAGCAGTTCTTC. Translating it yields CSGLAGSNEQFF.

The gene calls are TRBV7-9 and TRBJ2-2; 7 nucleotides line up with TRBD1. The CDR3 has 15 residues. CDR1 and CDR2 from the germline V gene are SEHNR and FQNEAQ (reference sequence). CDR3 in DNA: TGTGCAATTCCCCACACAGGGGAGAACACCGGGGAGCTGTTTTTT. Translated, it gives CAIPHTGENTGELFF.

The rearrangement joins TRBV9 to TRBJ2-7; no clear D. This CDR3 has 13 residues. Between the trimmed V and J ends, which lost 4 bases and 0 bases, there was a span of 8 bases. Germline assignment: CDR1 SGDLS and CDR2 YYNGEE. The CDR3 DNA follows: TGTGCCAGCAGCCCGAGGAGCTCCTACGAGCAGTACTTC. Its protein is CASSPRSSYEQYF. The entire variable domain, with the rest obtained from reference TRBV9 and TRBJ2-7, is as follows: DSGVTQTPKHLITATGQRVTLRCSPRSGDLSVYWYQQSLDQGLQFLIQYYNGEERAKGNILERFSAQQFPDLHSELNLSSLELGDSALYFCASSPRSSYEQYFGPGTRLTVT.